Detailed here is one T cell receptor beta chain. Methods used by the authors: Reference gene primers were amplified, and this amplification served to estimate nucleated cell counts. Profiling relied on immunoSEQ multiplex PCR, and the TCRdb table lists in-frame clones only, not all of them. V and J calls and clone size are as listed in that table; D and trimming were resolved from the DNA. The table has about 260,000 clones, 90% seen once. The data are from a study of blood T cell repertoires in COVID-19. Study-wide background: COVID-19 samples collected from the United States, Italy and Spain covered acute and convalescent phases. PBMCs, B-cell-depleted T cells, or T cells provided the cDNA or gDNA that made up the material.

Which cohort a participant joined came from the clinical history participants gave. Per the germline V gene, CDR1 is KGHSH and CDR2 is LQKENI. There are 14 residues in the CDR3. Trimming at V came to 6 bases and at J to 4 bases, leaving 6 bases not matched to a gene. The chain couples TRBV18 to TRBJ2-4, with 7 bases aligning to TRBD1. The source material was PBMCs or T cells enriched from blood (not recorded which). This clonotype was sampled from a man over 45 who had been exposed to COVID-19. The CDR3 sequence: CASSLPRGKNIQYF. In DNA, the CDR3 is TGTGCCAGCTCCCTTCCCAGGGGGAAAAACATTCAGTACTTC.